This T cell receptor (beta chain) was obtained from a study of blood T cell repertoires in COVID-19 (TCRdb year 2020). Describing the broader study: Samples from collaborators originated in the United States, Italy and Spain and spanned both the acute and convalescent phases of COVID-19. The material from the prospective study consisted of cDNA or gDNA derived from T cells, B-cell-depleted T cells, or PBMCs. Deeply sampled blood TCRbeta repertoires from subjects exposed to, actively infected with, or recovered from COVID-19 were included in the dataset. The repertoires were released in a freely available public database intended as a resource for research on the immune response to SARS-CoV-2. The samples were drawn from the first 160 participants of the ongoing ImmuneRACE study and from under 1,500 subjects provided by 6 global collaborators. Nearly every sample came with metadata listing a de-identified subject ID, COVID-19 status, age in years and sex. Where available, HLA class I and class II types were obtained from metadata supplied by the sample provider rather than from assay-based typing.

What the research found in general, with its limitations: How much clinical and demographic metadata was included differed by source and by participant, and the metadata was provided uncurated.

Participants in the prospective study were aged roughly 18 to 100 years, lived in 20 to 25 United States geographic areas, and enrolled through a virtual design. Cohort assignment in the prospective study relied on participant-reported clinical history from a screening survey and a study questionnaire. In the prospective study, whole blood, serum and a nasopharyngeal or oropharyngeal swab were collected from each participant by mobile phlebotomists. Prospective study participants could optionally give additional blood draws and questionnaires over an approximately two-month period. Before DNA extraction, blood samples from the prospective study were shipped at room temperature or frozen. Concerning this clone itself: Its antigen remains unidentified. Per-nucleotide qualities are absent, and no much larger clonotype sits a single base away.

TCRbeta CDR3 regions were amplified from genomic DNA by means of the immunoSEQ Assay, a bias-controlled multiplex PCR. The authors' pipeline ran thus. The number of nucleated cells in each sample was estimated by amplification of reference gene primers within the assay. To quantify the absolute abundance of each unique TCRbeta CDR3 rearrangement, sequence reads were collapsed and filtered. For each sample, productive Simpson clonality was calculated by taking the square root of Simpson's diversity index across productive rearrangements. TCRdb provides this immuneACCESS table in a form limited to in-frame rearrangements. Some clones are lacking; in checked studies, under half of them reflect an unresolved V gene, and why the rest are absent is not known. That table supplies the V and J calls and clone size; D and trimming were determined from the DNA. Across this sample there are about 140,000 clones, with about four fifths seen only once. 3% to 3.5% of the sample rests with the top ten.

Cut back by 1 base and 3 bases, the V and J ends lie 17 bases apart. From the cysteine up to the phenylalanine, the CDR3 has a length of 16 residues. The only DNA kept is the CDR3, 48 bases in frame from the first base. CDR1 and CDR2, looked up from the germline V gene, are SGDLS and YYNGEE. Sequencing input: PBMCs or T cells enriched from blood (not recorded which). The origin of this receptor is a woman aged 45 to 65 with acute COVID-19. The chain uses TRBV9 and TRBJ2-7, and perhaps TRBD2 as D gene, on 5 matching bases. In nucleotide form, the sequence is TGTGCCAGCAGCGTACTAGCTAACGGCCCCTTCTACGAGCAGTACTTC. Its protein reads: CASSVLANGPFYEQYF.